The rows below give T cell receptor beta chains drawn from one sample of a study of identifying expanded T cells in peripheral blood. Generated by immunoSEQ multiplex PCR, the TCRdb table keeps only in-frame clones and is missing some. The sample lists 120,000 or so clones, roughly 80% occurring once. The sequencing sample was made of blood. These receptor sequences come from a person aged 18-70 years in good health. CDR3s include the opening cysteine and the closing phenylalanine or tryptophan. The D gene is left open where the match is weak. Where a row states a size, it is once, few, many or the class of an expanded clone; other rows omit it.

d_call	v_call	j_call	clone_size	cdr3_nt	cdr3_aa
TRBD1	TRBV7-8	TRBJ2-7	once	TGTGCCAGCAGCTTGGGACAGGACTACGAGCAGTACTTC	CASSLGQDYEQYF
TRBD1	TRBV7-2	TRBJ1-3	NA	TGTGCCAGCAGCTTTCCTCACAACGTAAGACAGGGGTCCGGAAACACCATATATTTT	CASSFPHNVRQGSGNTIYF
TRBD1	TRBV6-5	TRBJ1-2	NA	TGTGCCAGCAGTTACTCGAGGACAGGGGGCGGCTATGGCTACACCTTC	CASSYSRTGGGYGYTF
NA	TRBV7-2	TRBJ1-3	NA	TGTGCCAGCAGCTTTTACGGACTCTCTGGAAACACCATATATTTT	CASSFYGLSGNTIYF
TRBD1	TRBV19	TRBJ1-1	NA	TGTGCCAGTAGTATACGACAGGGTACTTTCTTT	CASSIRQGTFF
TRBD1	TRBV5-1	TRBJ2-5	NA	TGCGCCAGCAGCCTGGGACAGGGGGGAGGAGAGACCCAGTACTTC	CASSLGQGGGETQYF
NA	TRBV7-8	TRBJ2-1	once	TGTGCCAGCTTCAACGTCGGCTGGGAGGCAGGTGAGCAGTTCTTC	CASFNVGWEAGEQFF
NA	TRBV19	TRBJ2-2	NA	TGTGCCAGTAGTCCGAGGGGAGGCGGGGAGCTGTTTTTT	CASSPRGGGELFF
NA	TRBV6-5	TRBJ1-1	NA	TGTGCCAGCAGGCTAGCCGGGGGCATGAACACTGAAGCTTTCTTT	CASRLAGGMNTEAFF
NA	TRBV6-1	TRBJ1-4	NA	TGTGCCAGCAGTGAAATGGGTGGGACAACTAATGAAAAACTGTTTTTT	CASSEMGGTTNEKLFF
NA	TRBV14	TRBJ2-3	NA	TGTGCCAGCAGCCAAAAGGAGAGATCGGTAGATACGCAGTATTTT	CASSQKERSVDTQYF
NA	TRBV2	TRBJ1-6	NA	TGTGCCAGTGACAGGAGGGGAGATTCACCCCTCCACTTT	CASDRRGDSPLHF
TRBD1	TRBV5-1	TRBJ1-1	NA	TGCGCCAGCACGCGGACAGGGGGTTGGAATACTGAAGCTTTCTTT	CASTRTGGWNTEAFF
NA	TRBV11-3	TRBJ1-1	NA	TGTGCCAGCAGCTATTCAGGACGGGGGAACACTGAAGCTTTCTTT	CASSYSGRGNTEAFF
TRBD1	TRBV7-9	TRBJ2-3	NA	TGTGCCAGCAGCAGAACACTGGGACAGCTGATCACAGATACGCAGTATTTT	CASSRTLGQLITDTQYF
NA	TRBV6-5	TRBJ1-1	NA	TGTGCCAGCAGTTACTCATCGGTCCTTACCTTAGTGGCTTTCTTT	CASSYSSVLTLVAFF
TRBD1	TRBV5-4	TRBJ1-2	few	TGTGCCAGCAGCCTCCAGGGGGCTTATGGCTACACCTTC	CASSLQGAYGYTF
NA	TRBV5-1	TRBJ1-6	NA	TGCGCCAGCAGCTCGAACTCAGGGAATTCACCCCTCCACTTT	CASSSNSGNSPLHF
NA	TRBV15	TRBJ2-7	NA	TGTGCCACCAGCAGAGATTCAGGGTCCTACGAGCAGTACTTC	CATSRDSGSYEQYF
NA	TRBV7-9	TRBJ2-7	once	TGTGCCAGCAGCTTAGGGACGGAATACGAGCAGTACTTC	CASSLGTEYEQYF
NA	TRBV15	TRBJ2-7	NA	TGTGCCACCAGCATGTTGGGGGCCGCCTACGAGCAGTACTTC	CATSMLGAAYEQYF
NA	TRBV19	TRBJ1-1	NA	TGTGCCAGTAGTATAGATCTATCATGGTGGACTGAAGCTTTCTTT	CASSIDLSWWTEAFF
NA	TRBV5-1	TRBJ1-1	few	TGCGCCAGCAGCTTCGTCGGGAGGAACACTGAAGCTTTCTTT	CASSFVGRNTEAFF
TRBD1	TRBV23-1	TRBJ1-2	NA	TGCGCCAGCAGTCTCAGGGGGCAGGTCTATGGCTACACCTTC	CASSLRGQVYGYTF
NA	TRBV18	TRBJ2-5	once	TGTGCCAGCTCAAGGCAGCAAGAGACCCAGTACTTC	CASSRQQETQYF
NA	TRBV5-6	TRBJ2-3	NA	TGTGCCAGCAGCCTGGGGGCGTTAAGCACAGATACGCAGTATTTT	CASSLGALSTDTQYF